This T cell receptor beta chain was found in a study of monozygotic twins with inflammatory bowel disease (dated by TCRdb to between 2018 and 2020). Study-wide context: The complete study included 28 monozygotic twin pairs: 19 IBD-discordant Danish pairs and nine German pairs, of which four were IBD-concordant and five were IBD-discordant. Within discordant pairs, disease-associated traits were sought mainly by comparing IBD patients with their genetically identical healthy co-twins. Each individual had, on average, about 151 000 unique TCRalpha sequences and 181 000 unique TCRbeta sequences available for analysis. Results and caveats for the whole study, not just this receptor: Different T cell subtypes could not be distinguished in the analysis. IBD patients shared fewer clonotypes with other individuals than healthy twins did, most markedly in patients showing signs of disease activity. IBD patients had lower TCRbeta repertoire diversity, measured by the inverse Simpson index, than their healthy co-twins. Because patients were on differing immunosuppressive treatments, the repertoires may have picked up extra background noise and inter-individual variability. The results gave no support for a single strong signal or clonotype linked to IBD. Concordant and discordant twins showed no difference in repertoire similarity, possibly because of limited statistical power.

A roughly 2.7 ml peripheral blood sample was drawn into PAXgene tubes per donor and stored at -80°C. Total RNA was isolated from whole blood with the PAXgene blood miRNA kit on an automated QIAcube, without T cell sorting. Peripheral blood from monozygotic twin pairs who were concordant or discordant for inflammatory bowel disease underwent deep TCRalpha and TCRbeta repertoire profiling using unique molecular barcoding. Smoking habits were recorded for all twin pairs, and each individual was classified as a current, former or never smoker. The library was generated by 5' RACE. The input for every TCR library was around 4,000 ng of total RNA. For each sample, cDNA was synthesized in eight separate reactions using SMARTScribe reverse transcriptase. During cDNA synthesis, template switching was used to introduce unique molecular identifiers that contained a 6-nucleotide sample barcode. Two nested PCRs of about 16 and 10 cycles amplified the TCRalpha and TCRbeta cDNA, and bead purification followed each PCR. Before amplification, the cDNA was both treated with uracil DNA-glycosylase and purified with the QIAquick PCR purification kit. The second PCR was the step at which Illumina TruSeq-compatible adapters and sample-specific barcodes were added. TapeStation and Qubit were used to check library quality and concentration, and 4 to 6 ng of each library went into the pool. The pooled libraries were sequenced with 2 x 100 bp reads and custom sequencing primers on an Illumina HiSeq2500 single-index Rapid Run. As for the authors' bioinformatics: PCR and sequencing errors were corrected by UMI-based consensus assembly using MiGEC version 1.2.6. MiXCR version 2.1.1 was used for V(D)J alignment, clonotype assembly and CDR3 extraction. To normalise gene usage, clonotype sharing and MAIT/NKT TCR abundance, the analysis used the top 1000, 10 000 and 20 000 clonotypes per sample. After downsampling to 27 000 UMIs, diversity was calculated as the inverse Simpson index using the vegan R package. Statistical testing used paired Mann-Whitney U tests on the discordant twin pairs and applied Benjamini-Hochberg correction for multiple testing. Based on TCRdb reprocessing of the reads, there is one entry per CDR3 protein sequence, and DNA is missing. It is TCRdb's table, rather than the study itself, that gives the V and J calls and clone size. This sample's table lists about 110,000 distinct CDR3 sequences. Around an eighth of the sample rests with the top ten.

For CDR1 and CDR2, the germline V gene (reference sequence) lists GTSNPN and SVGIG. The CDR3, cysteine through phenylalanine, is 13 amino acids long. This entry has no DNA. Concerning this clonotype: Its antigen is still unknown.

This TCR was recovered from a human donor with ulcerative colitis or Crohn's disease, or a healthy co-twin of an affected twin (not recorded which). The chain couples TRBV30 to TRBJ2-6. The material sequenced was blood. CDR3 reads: CARQGSGANVLTF.